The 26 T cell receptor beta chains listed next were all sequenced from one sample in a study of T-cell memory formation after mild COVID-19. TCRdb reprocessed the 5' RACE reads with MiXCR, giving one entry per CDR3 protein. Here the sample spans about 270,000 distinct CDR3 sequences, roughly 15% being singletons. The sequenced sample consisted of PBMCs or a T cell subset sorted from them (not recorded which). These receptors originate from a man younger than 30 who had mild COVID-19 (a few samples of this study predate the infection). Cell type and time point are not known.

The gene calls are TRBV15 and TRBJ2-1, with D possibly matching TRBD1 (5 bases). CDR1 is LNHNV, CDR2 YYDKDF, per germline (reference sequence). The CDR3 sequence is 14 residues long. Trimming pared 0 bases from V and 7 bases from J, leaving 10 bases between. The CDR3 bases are TGTGCCACCAGCAGAGAGACAGTCAATAATGAGCAGTTCTTC. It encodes CATSRETVNNEQFF.

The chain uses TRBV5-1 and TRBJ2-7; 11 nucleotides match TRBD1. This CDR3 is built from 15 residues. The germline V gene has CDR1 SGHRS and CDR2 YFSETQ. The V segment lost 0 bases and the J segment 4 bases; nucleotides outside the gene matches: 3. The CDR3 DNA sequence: TGCGCCAGCAGCTTGGGGACAGGGGGCATTTACGAGCAGTACGTC. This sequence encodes CASSLGTGGIYEQYV.

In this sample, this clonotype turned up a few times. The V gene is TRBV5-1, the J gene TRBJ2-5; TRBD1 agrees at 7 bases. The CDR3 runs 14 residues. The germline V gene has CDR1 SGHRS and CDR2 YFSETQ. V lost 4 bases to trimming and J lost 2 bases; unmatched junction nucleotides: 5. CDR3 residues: CASSRWDSQETQYF. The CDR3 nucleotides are TGCGCCAGCAGCCGCTGGGACAGTCAAGAGACCCAGTACTTC.

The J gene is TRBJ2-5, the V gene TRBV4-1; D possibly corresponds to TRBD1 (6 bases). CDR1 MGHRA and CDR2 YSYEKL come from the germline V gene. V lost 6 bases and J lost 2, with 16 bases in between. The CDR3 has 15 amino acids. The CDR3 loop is CASSSATGWQETQYF. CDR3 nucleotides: TGCGCCAGCAGTTCCGCCACAGGGTGGCAAGAGACCCAGTACTTC.

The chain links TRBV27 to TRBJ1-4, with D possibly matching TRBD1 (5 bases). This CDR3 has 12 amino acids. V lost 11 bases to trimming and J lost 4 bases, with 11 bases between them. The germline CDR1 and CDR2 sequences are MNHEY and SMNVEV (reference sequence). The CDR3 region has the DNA TGTGCCTCGGGACGGATTAATGAAAAACTGTTTTTT. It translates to CASGRINEKLFF.

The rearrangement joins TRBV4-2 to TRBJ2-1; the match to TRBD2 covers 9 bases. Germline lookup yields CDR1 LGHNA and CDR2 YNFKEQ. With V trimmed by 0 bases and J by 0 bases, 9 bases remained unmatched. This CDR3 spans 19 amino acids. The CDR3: CASSQDGVAGVSSYNEQFF. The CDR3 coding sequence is TGTGCCAGCAGCCAAGATGGGGTAGCGGGGGTCAGCTCCTACAATGAGCAGTTCTTC.

CDR3 in DNA: TGCGCCAGCAGCTTGGATCCGTTAGAGACCCAGTACTTC. This codes for CASSLDPLETQYF. The chain carries TRBV5-1 and TRBJ2-5; D remains ambiguous. Per the germline V gene, CDR1 is SGHRS and CDR2 is YFSETQ. CDR3 length: 13 amino acids. The V end lost 0 bases, the J end lost 4 bases, and 7 bases lay between the germline ends.

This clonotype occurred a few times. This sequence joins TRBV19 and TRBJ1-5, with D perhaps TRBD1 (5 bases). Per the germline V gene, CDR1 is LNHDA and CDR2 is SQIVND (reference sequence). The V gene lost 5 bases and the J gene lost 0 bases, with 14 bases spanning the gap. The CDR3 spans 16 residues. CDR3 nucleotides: TGTGCCAGTAGTTTCCGCCGACAGTTTAGCAATCAGCCCCAGCATTTT. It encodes CASSFRRQFSNQPQHF.

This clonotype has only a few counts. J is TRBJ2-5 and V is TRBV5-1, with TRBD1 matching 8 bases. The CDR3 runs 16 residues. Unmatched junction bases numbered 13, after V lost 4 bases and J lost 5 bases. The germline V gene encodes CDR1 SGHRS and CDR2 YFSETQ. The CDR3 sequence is CASSRATGEVEETQYF. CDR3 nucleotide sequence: TGCGCCAGCAGCCGCGCGACAGGGGAAGTTGAGGAGACCCAGTACTTC.

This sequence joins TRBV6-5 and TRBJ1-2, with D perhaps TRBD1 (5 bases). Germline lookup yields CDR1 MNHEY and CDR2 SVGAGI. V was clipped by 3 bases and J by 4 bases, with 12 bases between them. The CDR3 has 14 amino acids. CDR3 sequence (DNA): TGTGCCAGCAGTTATAAAAGGGGAAGCTATGGCTACACCTTC. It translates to CASSYKRGSYGYTF.

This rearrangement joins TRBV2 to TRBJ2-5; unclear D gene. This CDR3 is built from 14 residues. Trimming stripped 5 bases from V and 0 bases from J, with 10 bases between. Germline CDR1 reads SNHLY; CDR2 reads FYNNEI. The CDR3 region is CASSSDSYQETQYF. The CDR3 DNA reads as TGTGCCAGCAGTTCTGACTCGTACCAAGAGACCCAGTACTTC.

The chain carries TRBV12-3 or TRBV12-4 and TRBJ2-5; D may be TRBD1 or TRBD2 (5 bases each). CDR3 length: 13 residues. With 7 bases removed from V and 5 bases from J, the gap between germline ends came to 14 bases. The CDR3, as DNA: TGTGCCAGCACCCTAGCAGGGTCTGAGACCCAGTACTTC. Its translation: CASTLAGSETQYF.

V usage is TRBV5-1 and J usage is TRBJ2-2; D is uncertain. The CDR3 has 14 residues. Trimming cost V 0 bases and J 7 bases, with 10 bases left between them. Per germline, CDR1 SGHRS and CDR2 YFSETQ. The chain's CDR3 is CASSLGVPRGELFF. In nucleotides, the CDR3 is TGCGCCAGCAGCTTGGGTGTCCCGCGCGGGGAGCTGTTTTTT.

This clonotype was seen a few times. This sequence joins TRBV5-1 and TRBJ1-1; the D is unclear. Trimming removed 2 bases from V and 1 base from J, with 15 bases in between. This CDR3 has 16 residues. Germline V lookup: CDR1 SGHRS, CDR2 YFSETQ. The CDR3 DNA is TGCGCCAGCAGCTTTGACCCGTCAGCGGGGAACACTGAAGCTTTCTTT. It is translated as CASSFDPSAGNTEAFF.

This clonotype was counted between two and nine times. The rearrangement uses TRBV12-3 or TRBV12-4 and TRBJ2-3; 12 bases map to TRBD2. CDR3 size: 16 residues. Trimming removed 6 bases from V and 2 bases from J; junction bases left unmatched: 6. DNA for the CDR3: TGTGCCAGCAGACCCGGACTAGCGGGGTCCACAGATACGCAGTATTTT. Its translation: CASRPGLAGSTDTQYF.

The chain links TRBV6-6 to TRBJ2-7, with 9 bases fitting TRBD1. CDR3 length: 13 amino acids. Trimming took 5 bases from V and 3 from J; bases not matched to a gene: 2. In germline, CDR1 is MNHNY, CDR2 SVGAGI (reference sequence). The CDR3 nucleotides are TGTGCCAGCAGTGACAGGGGGTTCTACGAGCAGTACGTC. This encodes CASSDRGFYEQYV.

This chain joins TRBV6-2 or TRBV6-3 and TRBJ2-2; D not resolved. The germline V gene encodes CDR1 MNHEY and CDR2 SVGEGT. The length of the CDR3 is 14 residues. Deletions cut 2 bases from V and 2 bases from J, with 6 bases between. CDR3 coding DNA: TGTGCCAGCAGTTACCAAATCAACACCGGGGAGCTGTTTTTT. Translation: CASSYQINTGELFF.

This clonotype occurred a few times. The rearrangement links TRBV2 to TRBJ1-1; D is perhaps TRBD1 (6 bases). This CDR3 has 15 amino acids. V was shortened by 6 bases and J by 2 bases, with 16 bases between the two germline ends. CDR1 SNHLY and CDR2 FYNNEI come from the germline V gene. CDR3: CASSHYGQTNTEAFF. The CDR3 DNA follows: TGTGCCAGCAGCCATTATGGACAGACTAACACTGAAGCTTTCTTT.

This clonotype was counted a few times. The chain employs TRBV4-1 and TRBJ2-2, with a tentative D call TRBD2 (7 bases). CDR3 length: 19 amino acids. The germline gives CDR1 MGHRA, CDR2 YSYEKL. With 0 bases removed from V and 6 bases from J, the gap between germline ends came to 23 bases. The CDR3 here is CASSQDDSNLSGGPGELFF. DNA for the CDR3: TGCGCCAGCAGCCAAGACGATTCGAACCTGTCGGGGGGCCCCGGGGAGCTGTTTTTT.

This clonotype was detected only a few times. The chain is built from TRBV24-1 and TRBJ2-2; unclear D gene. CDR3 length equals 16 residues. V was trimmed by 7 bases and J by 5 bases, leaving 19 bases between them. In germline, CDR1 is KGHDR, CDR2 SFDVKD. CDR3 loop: CATRPAGDIKTGELFF. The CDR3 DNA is TGTGCCACCAGACCCGCCGGAGACATAAAAACCGGGGAGCTGTTTTTT.

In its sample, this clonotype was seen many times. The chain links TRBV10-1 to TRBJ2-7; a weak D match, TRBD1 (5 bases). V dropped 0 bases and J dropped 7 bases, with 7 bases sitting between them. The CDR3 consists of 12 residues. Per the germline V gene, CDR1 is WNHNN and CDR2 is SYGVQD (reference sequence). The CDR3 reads CASSESGREQYF. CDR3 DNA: TGCGCCAGCAGTGAGTCGGGGCGAGAGCAGTACTTC.

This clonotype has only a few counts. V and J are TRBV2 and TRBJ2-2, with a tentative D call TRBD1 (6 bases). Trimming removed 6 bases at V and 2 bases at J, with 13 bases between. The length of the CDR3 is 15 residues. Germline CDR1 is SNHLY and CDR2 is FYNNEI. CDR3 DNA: TGTGCCAGCAGAATGCAGGGGTATAACACCGGGGAGCTGTTTTTT. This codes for CASRMQGYNTGELFF.

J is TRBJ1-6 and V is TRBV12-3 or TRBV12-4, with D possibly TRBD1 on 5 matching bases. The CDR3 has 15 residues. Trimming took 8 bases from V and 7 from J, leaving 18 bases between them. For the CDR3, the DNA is TGTGCCAGCGGTCTTGTGGGGCTAGGGAATTCACCCCTCCACTTT. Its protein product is CASGLVGLGNSPLHF.

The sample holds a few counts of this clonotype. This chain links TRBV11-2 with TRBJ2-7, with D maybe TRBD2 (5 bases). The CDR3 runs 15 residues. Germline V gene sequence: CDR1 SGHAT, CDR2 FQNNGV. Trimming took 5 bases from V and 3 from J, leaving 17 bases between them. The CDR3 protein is CASSPGRLGNYEQYF. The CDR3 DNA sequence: TGTGCCAGCAGCCCTGGTCGGCTCGGGAACTACGAGCAGTACTTC.

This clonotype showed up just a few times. The CDR3 protein is CSLREGGSVKNIQYF. The DNA of the CDR3 is TGCAGCCTACGGGAGGGTGGTTCAGTCAAAAACATTCAGTACTTC. V gene TRBV20-1 combines with J gene TRBJ2-4; 8 bases agree with TRBD2. CDR1 is DFQATT and CDR2 is SNEGSKA in the germline V gene (reference sequence). The CDR3 extends over 15 amino acids.

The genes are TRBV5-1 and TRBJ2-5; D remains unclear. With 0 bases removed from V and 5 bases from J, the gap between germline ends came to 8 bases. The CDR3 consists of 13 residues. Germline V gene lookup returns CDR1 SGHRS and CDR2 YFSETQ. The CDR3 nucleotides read TGCGCCAGCAGCTTGGCCGTTGGGGAGACCCAGTACTTC. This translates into CASSLAVGETQYF.